These 21 T cell receptor beta chains were sequenced from one sample in a study of blood T cell repertoires in COVID-19. TCRdb's table, derived via immunoSEQ multiplex PCR, lists solely in-frame clones and lacks some. Of about 46,000 clones listed, approximately 86% are singletons. Source material: peripheral blood. The receptors originated from a man in his sixties with acute or convalescent COVID-19.

This rearrangement joins TRBV5-8 to TRBJ2-7; D is unclear. This CDR3 region has 15 residues. Trimming cost V 3 bases and J 0 bases, with 13 bases left between them. The germline V gene has CDR1 SGHTS and CDR2 YDEGEE. The CDR3 nucleotides read TGTGCCAGCAGCTCACCTGAGCGTTACTCCTACGAGCAGTACTTC. The encoded protein is CASSSPERYSYEQYF.

The V gene is TRBV15, the J gene TRBJ2-1, with D possibly matching TRBD1 (7 bases). The CDR3 is 17 amino acids. The V end was cut by 2 bases, the J end by 2 bases, with 16 bases between. Looked up from germline, CDR1 is LNHNV and CDR2 is YYDKDF (reference sequence). The CDR3 region has the DNA TGTGCCACCAGCAGAACAAGACAGGGAGGACCCTACAATGAGCAGTTCTTC. It codes for CATSRTRQGGPYNEQFF. Filled out from reference TRBV15 and TRBJ2-1, the complete variable domain reads DAMVIQNPRYQVTQFGKPVTLSCSQTLNHNVMYWYQQKSSQAPKLLFHYYDKDFNNEADTPDNFQSRRPNTSFCFLDIRSPGLGDTAMYLCATSRTRQGGPYNEQFFGPGTRLTVL.

This clone was found many times. The chain joins TRBV12-5 to TRBJ1-1, with 7 bases aligning to TRBD1. V was clipped by 4 bases and J by 11 bases; unmatched bases: 10. Looked up from germline, CDR1 is LGHNT and CDR2 is FRNRAP. The length of the CDR3 is 13 residues. CDR3 DNA sequence: TGTGCTAGTGGTTCCTCAGAGGGGGCAAGGGCTTTCTTT. Residues: CASGSSEGARAFF.

The DNA for the CDR3 is TGTGCCAGCCGGGAGTCGTCCTACAATGAGCAGTTCTTC. It yields the protein CASRESSYNEQFF. This chain joins TRBV2 and TRBJ2-1, with D perhaps matching TRBD2 (6 bases). The CDR3 length is 13 residues. V lost 8 bases, J lost 1 base, and 9 bases lay in between. Germline V gives CDR1 SNHLY, CDR2 FYNNEI.

This chain joins TRBV6-6 and TRBJ2-3; TRBD2 is a possible D gene (6 bases). CDR3 length equals 15 residues. V lost 6 bases, J lost 1 base, and 14 bases lay in between. Germline V gene lookup returns CDR1 MNHNY and CDR2 SVGAGI (reference sequence). CDR3 in amino acids: CASSLSGGGTDTQYF. The CDR3, as DNA: TGTGCCAGCAGCCTCTCCGGAGGGGGCACAGATACGCAGTATTTT.

V and J are TRBV4-1 and TRBJ1-5; D is ambiguous. V lost 4 bases to trimming and J lost 3 bases, with 13 bases between them. CDR1 and CDR2 (germline): MGHRA, YSYEKL. The CDR3 length is 15 residues. The CDR3 protein is CASSLGQYPNQPQHF. CDR3 nucleotide sequence: TGCGCCAGCAGCCTGGGCCAGTACCCCAATCAGCCCCAGCATTTT.

The chain joins TRBV18 to TRBJ2-2; 8 bases fit TRBD2. J was trimmed by 2 bases and V by 0 bases; bases with no gene match: 8. Per germline, CDR1 KGHSH and CDR2 LQKENI. The CDR3 has 18 residues. CDR3: CASSPPLATSGNTGELFF. The CDR3 region has the DNA TGTGCCAGCTCACCACCGCTGGCCACTAGCGGTAACACCGGGGAGCTGTTTTTT.

Sample share makes this clone medium-sized. This chain uses TRBV18 with TRBJ2-2; 7 bases agree with TRBD1. V shed 0 bases, J shed 2 bases, and the junction held 3 bases outside the gene matches. This CDR3 contains 16 residues. CDR1 and CDR2 from the germline V gene are KGHSH and LQKENI. The CDR3 here is CASSPPHRGNTGELFF. DNA for the CDR3: TGTGCCAGCTCACCACCGCACAGGGGAAACACCGGGGAGCTGTTTTTT.

This clone has a single count. The V gene is TRBV20-1, the J gene TRBJ1-2; D might be TRBD1 (6 bases). The germline CDR1 and CDR2 sequences are DFQATT and SNEGSKA (reference sequence). This CDR3 has 11 amino acids. V gave up 7 bases and J gave up 8 bases, with 14 bases separating them. For the CDR3, the DNA is TGCAGTGTTAGTGACAGGTTGGGCTACACCTTC. It codes for CSVSDRLGYTF.

This clone was seen only once. This chain connects TRBV21-1 to TRBJ1-2; TRBD1 was called by the table and not checked on the DNA. TRBV21-1 is marked as a pseudogene. This CDR3 region has 17 residues. CDR3 residues: CASSNLRQGYTDYGYTF. The CDR3 DNA reads TGTGCCAGCAGCAATCTCCGACAGGGCTATACTGACTATGGCTACACCTTC.

V is TRBV28 and J is TRBJ2-7; 8 bases are a match to TRBD2. Germline CDR1 reads MDHEN; CDR2 reads SYDVKM. The CDR3 contains 14 residues. J lost 0 bases, V lost 3 bases, and 1 base had no gene match. CDR3 nucleotides: TGTGCCAGCAGTTTCCTAGCGGGCTCCTACGAGCAGTACTTC. It translates to CASSFLAGSYEQYF. Filled out from reference TRBV28 and TRBJ2-7, the complete variable domain reads DVKVTQSSRYLVKRTGEKVFLECVQDMDHENMFWYRQDPGLGLRLIYFSYDVKMKEKGDIPEGYSVSREKKERFSLILESASTNQTSMYLCASSFLAGSYEQYFGPGTRLTVT.

The chain has TRBV14 and TRBJ1-2; D is perhaps TRBD1 (6 bases). The V end lost 0 bases, the J end lost 5 bases, and 7 bases lay between the germline ends. The CDR3 runs 13 residues. The V gene's germline CDR1 is SGHDN and CDR2 FVKESK. DNA of the CDR3: TGTGCCAGCAGCCAAGACAGGGGATATGGCTACACCTTC. Amino acid sequence: CASSQDRGYGYTF.

V usage is TRBV5-6 and J usage is TRBJ2-7; the match to TRBD2 covers 11 bases. After removal of 4 bases from V and 7 bases from J, the junction contained 13 bases not matched to a gene. The CDR3 loop spans 16 amino acids. The germline CDR1 and CDR2 sequences are SGHDT and YYEEEE. Written as DNA, the CDR3 is TGTGCCAGCAGCCCGGTGCTAGCGGGAGGTCGGGGGGAGCAGTACTTC. Residues: CASSPVLAGGRGEQYF.

The count of this clone is one. The V and J genes are TRBV6-1 and TRBJ1-5; D is uncertain. Between the trimmed V and J ends, which lost 1 base and 6 bases, there was a span of 13 bases. In germline, CDR1 is MNHNS, CDR2 SASEGT. This CDR3 comprises 15 residues. CDR3 bases: TGTGCCAGCAGTGAAGGTCCCGGGTTTCGTCAGCCCCAGCATTTT. It is translated as CASSEGPGFRQPQHF.

This clone was seen only once. The CDR3 region is CASSRGRGTGPHEAFF. The CDR3 DNA reads as TGTGCCAGCAGTAGGGGGCGTGGGACAGGGCCCCACGAAGCTTTCTTT. The rearrangement links TRBV6-2 or TRBV6-3 to TRBJ1-1, with 9 bases that match TRBD1. CDR3 length equals 16 residues. The V gene end was trimmed by 5 bases and the J gene end by 8 bases; junction bases not matched to a gene: 15. Germline V gives CDR1 MNHEY, CDR2 SVGEGT.

The chain recombines TRBV6-4 with TRBJ1-2; a weak D match, TRBD1 (5 bases). The ends were cut back, 4 bases at V and 2 bases at J, with 14 bases in the middle. Looked up from germline, CDR1 is MRHNA and CDR2 is SNTAGT. CDR3 length equals 15 residues. This chain's CDR3 is CASSAILTDNYGYTF. Written as DNA, the CDR3 is TGTGCCAGCAGTGCCATATTGACAGACAACTATGGCTACACCTTC.

The chain joins TRBV9 to TRBJ2-1, with 7 bases lining up with TRBD2. Germline V CDR1 and CDR2: SGDLS, YYNGEE. The CDR3 has 14 amino acids. Trimming at V came to 0 bases and at J to 6 bases, leaving 3 bases not matched to a gene. The CDR3 nucleotides are TGTGCCAGCAGCGTAGATACGGGGGGCAATGAGCAGTTCTTC. Its translation is CASSVDTGGNEQFF.

This chain connects TRBV25-1 to TRBJ2-5; 8 bases are a match to TRBD1. Germline CDR1 MGHDK, CDR2 SYGVNS. Germline trimming cut 4 bases from V and 4 bases from J; bases unmatched to any gene: 11. CDR3 length equals 16 residues. CDR3 nucleotides: TGTGCCAGCAGTGGCTTGGACAGGGCGTTCGGAGAGACCCAGTACTTC. Translation: CASSGLDRAFGETQYF.

V is TRBV19 and J is TRBJ1-6, with 8 bases fitting TRBD1. This CDR3 has 16 amino acids. Germline V gives CDR1 LNHDA, CDR2 SQIVND (reference sequence). After removal of 5 bases from V and 6 bases from J, the junction contained 9 bases not matched to a gene. The chain's CDR3 is CASSRDRTTGNSPLHF. The CDR3 bases are TGTGCCAGTAGTCGGGACAGGACCACTGGTAATTCACCCCTCCACTTT.

The chain combines TRBV5-1 with TRBJ1-4; D remains ambiguous. Deletions cut 0 bases from V and 3 bases from J, with 15 bases between. This CDR3 is 17 amino acids long. The germline gives CDR1 SGHRS, CDR2 YFSETQ. The CDR3 is CASSLGGIGAANEKLFF. The CDR3 DNA reads TGCGCCAGCAGCTTGGGTGGAATTGGAGCAGCTAATGAAAAACTGTTTTTT. The entire variable domain, with the rest obtained from reference TRBV5-1 and TRBJ1-4, is as follows: KAGVTQTPRYLIKTRGQQVTLSCSPISGHRSVSWYQQTPGQGLQFLFEYFSETQRNKGNFPGRFSGRQFSNSRSEMNVSTLELGDSALYLCASSLGGIGAANEKLFFGSGTQLSVL.

The chain is built from TRBV4-2 and TRBJ1-5; D is unresolved. Germline V lookup: CDR1 LGHNA, CDR2 YNFKEQ. The CDR3 sequence is 17 residues long. The V gene lost 2 bases and the J gene lost 8 bases, with 22 bases spanning the gap. The chain's CDR3 is CASSQLPESPLVEPQHF. For the CDR3, the DNA is TGTGCCAGCAGCCAACTACCCGAGAGTCCCCTCGTGGAGCCCCAGCATTTT.